The 12 T cell receptor beta chains given below trace back to one sample, sequenced in a study of shared clonotypes between healthy human individuals. Some clones are missing from TCRdb's copy, which holds only in-frame ones; the method was immunoSEQ multiplex PCR. This table holds approximately 2.5 million clones, around 94% found once. Sequencing was done on a sample of naive CD4+ T cells sorted from blood. The subset here: CD45RA+ positively selected. These receptors came from a man between 18 and 35 years old in good health.

The chain uses TRBV6-1 and TRBJ1-2; 7 positions match TRBD1. Looked up from germline, CDR1 is MNHNS and CDR2 is SASEGT. The V gene end was trimmed by 6 bases and the J gene end by 2 bases; junction bases not matched to a gene: 6. The CDR3 runs 14 residues. CDR3 sequence: CASRWTGQNYGYTF. CDR3 nucleotides: TGTGCCAGCAGGTGGACAGGCCAGAACTATGGCTACACCTTC.

The chain has TRBV30 and TRBJ2-7; D ambiguous. This CDR3 contains 14 residues. The V end was cut by 2 bases, the J end by 3 bases, with 14 bases between. Per germline, CDR1 GTSNPN and CDR2 SVGIG (reference sequence). CDR3 region: CAWSRPGPSYEQYF. The CDR3 nucleotides are TGTGCCTGGAGTAGACCGGGCCCGAGCTACGAGCAGTACTTC.

CDR3 residues: CASSLWDPSTDTQYF. CDR3 bases: TGTGCCAGCAGTTTATGGGACCCCTCCACAGATACGCAGTATTTT. J is TRBJ2-3 and V is TRBV27, with D possibly called TRBD1 or TRBD2 (5 bases each). CDR1 and CDR2 from the germline V gene are MNHEY and SMNVEV (reference sequence). The CDR3 has 15 amino acids. Trimming stripped 1 base from V and 2 bases from J, with 10 bases between.

Note on this clone: Other DNA sequences in this specimen translate into the identical CDR3. This chain uses TRBV7-2 with TRBJ2-7; D gene ambiguous. The CDR3 sequence is 11 residues long. Germline V lookup: CDR1 SGHTA, CDR2 FQGNSA. Trimming took off 2 bases at V and 5 bases at J, with 4 bases between the two ends. CDR3 sequence reads: CASSLRDEQYF. CDR3 nucleotide sequence: TGTGCCAGCAGCTTAAGGGACGAGCAGTACTTC.

The chain links TRBV5-1 to TRBJ1-1; a possible D gene is TRBD1 (6 bases). This CDR3 has 15 amino acids. Germline V gene lookup returns CDR1 SGHRS and CDR2 YFSETQ. The V end lost 3 bases, the J end lost 0 bases, and 12 bases lay between the germline ends. The CDR3 region has the DNA TGCGCCAGCAGCTCCACAGGGACCATGAACACTGAAGCTTTCTTT. Translated, it gives CASSSTGTMNTEAFF.

This chain joins TRBV10-3 and TRBJ2-1; 14 bases line up with TRBD2. V trimming: 5 bases; J trimming: 7 bases; junction bases outside the gene matches: 13. Germline V gene data show CDR1 as ENHRY and CDR2 as SYGVKD. The CDR3 is made up of 18 amino acids. The chain's CDR3 is CAISWGLAGELDRNEQFF. Written as DNA, the CDR3 is TGTGCCATCAGTTGGGGACTAGCGGGAGAGTTAGATAGAAATGAGCAGTTCTTC.

The CDR3 protein is CASSRTRQGVEAFF. The CDR3 nucleotides are TGTGCCAGTAGTAGGACCCGACAGGGAGTTGAAGCTTTCTTT. V usage is TRBV19 and J usage is TRBJ1-1, with TRBD1 identical over 7 bases. Germline loops: CDR1 LNHDA, CDR2 SQIVND (reference sequence). V shed 4 bases, J shed 7 bases, and the junction held 9 bases outside the gene matches. The CDR3 has 14 amino acids.

Comment on this clone: Other DNA sequences in the same sample also yield this CDR3. In nucleotides, the CDR3 is TGTGCCAGCAGCTTGGGGACGGATAATTCACCCCTCCACTTT. Its protein product is CASSLGTDNSPLHF. The V call is TRBV7-3, the J call TRBJ1-6; weak D call: TRBD1 (5 bases). V was pared by 3 bases and J by 5 bases, with 8 bases between. Germline V gene sequence: CDR1 SGHTA, CDR2 FQGTGA. CDR3 length: 14 residues.

The chain joins TRBV2 to TRBJ2-7, with D perhaps TRBD2 (5 bases). Trimming removed 5 bases from V and 4 bases from J, with 12 bases in between. The CDR3 has 13 amino acids. CDR1 is SNHLY, CDR2 FYNNEI, per germline. This chain's CDR3 is CASSTRGRYEQYF. The DNA of the CDR3 is TGTGCCAGCAGTACCCGAGGGCGTTACGAGCAGTACTTC.

This clone has a single count. Within the sample, other DNA sequences also encode this same CDR3. The chain links TRBV28 to TRBJ1-2; 7 bases align to TRBD1. With V trimmed by 6 bases and J by 2 bases, 3 bases remained unmatched. The CDR3 runs to 13 residues. Germline assignment: CDR1 MDHEN and CDR2 SYDVKM. CDR3 nucleotides: TGTGCCAGCAGCTGGGGACAGAACTATGGCTACACCTTC. It encodes CASSWGQNYGYTF.

The rearrangement joins TRBV2 to TRBJ1-2; TRBD1 is a possible D gene (5 bases). The germline V and J ends were trimmed by 5 bases and 4 bases, with 17 bases remaining between them. The CDR3 totals 15 residues. Germline values: CDR1 SNHLY, CDR2 FYNNEI. The DNA of the CDR3 is TGTGCCAGCAGTTTTTCGGCAGGGCTTAGCTATGGCTACACCTTC. Its translation: CASSFSAGLSYGYTF.

The gene calls are TRBV29-1 and TRBJ2-3; the match to TRBD2 covers 10 bases. V shed 6 bases, J shed 2 bases, and the junction held 5 bases outside the gene matches. The CDR3 runs to 14 residues. Germline V gene data show CDR1 as SQVTM and CDR2 as ANQGSEA. CDR3 amino acids: CSVKREGHTDTQYF. CDR3 nucleotides: TGCAGCGTGAAGCGGGAGGGCCACACAGATACGCAGTATTTT.